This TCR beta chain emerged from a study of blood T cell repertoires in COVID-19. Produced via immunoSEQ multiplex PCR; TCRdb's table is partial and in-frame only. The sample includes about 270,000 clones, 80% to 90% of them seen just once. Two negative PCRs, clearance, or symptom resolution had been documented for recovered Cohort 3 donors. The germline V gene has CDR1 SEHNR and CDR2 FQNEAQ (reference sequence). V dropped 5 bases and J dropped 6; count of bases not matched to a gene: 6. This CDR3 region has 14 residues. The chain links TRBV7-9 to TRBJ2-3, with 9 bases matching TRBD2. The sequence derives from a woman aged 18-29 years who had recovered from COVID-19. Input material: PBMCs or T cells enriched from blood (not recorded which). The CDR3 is CASSLWTSVDTQYF. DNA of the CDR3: TGTGCCAGCAGCCTCTGGACTAGCGTGGATACGCAGTATTTT. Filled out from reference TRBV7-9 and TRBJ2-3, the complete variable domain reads DTGVSQNPRHKITKRGQNVTFRCDPISEHNRLYWYRQTLGQGPEFLTYFQNEAQLEKSRLLSDRFSAERPKGSFSTLEIQRTEQGDSAMYLCASSLWTSVDTQYFGPGTRLTVL.